This T cell receptor beta chain comes out of a study of blood T cell repertoires in COVID-19. Residents of 24 US areas, aged about 18 to 89 years, made up the participants. The CDR3 totals 14 residues. CDR1 and CDR2 from the germline V gene are LNHDA and SQIVND (reference sequence). V lost 9 bases, J lost 6 bases, and 20 bases lay in between. Sequencing was performed with immunoSEQ multiplex PCR; in TCRdb, only in-frame clones are kept and a portion is missing. The data hold about 220,000 clones, with around 91% observed a single time. This clone was seen a single time. The sample taken for sequencing was PBMCs or T cells enriched from blood (not recorded which). The receptor was isolated from a man younger than 40 who had been exposed to COVID-19. The chain uses TRBV19 and TRBJ1-1, with a tentative D call TRBD1 (6 bases). DNA of the CDR3: TGTGCCAGCCAACAGGGTGGGATTGACGCTGAAGCTTTCTTT. This sequence encodes CASQQGGIDAEAFF.